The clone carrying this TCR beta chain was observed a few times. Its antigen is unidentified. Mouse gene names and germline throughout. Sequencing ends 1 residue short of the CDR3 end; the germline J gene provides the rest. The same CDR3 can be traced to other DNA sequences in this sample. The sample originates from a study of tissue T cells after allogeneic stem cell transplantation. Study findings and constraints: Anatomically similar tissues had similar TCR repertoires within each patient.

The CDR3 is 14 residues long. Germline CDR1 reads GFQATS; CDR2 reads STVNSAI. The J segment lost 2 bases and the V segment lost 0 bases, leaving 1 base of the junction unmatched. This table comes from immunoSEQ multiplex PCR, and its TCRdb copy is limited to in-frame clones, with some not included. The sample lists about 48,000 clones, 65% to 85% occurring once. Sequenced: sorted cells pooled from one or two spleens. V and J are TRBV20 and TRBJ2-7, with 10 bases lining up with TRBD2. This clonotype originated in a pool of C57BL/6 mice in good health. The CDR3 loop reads CGARDWGGAYEQYF. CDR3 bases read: TGTGGTGCTAGGGACTGGGGGGGCGCCTATGAACAGTAC.